These T cell receptor beta chains were read from a single sample in a study of cytomegalovirus exposure and HLA in healthy donors. Sequenced by immunoSEQ multiplex PCR; TCRdb stores in-frame clones only, minus some. Of about 130,000 clones in the sample, 80% to 90% were seen once. Sequenced material: PBMCs. The receptors derive from a woman in her twenties or thirties in good health and CMV-seronegative. CDR3s include the opening cysteine and the closing phenylalanine or tryptophan. The D gene is left open where the match is weak. The size entry is marked missing in some rows and otherwise reads once, few, many or a size class.

v_call: TRBV30; clone_size: .; d_call: TRBD1; j_call: TRBJ1-2; cdr3_aa: CAWSLDRGLGGYTF; cdr3_nt: TGTGCCTGGAGTCTAGACAGGGGCCTAGGGGGCTACACCTTC
v_call: TRBV30; clone_size: .; d_call: TRBD1; j_call: TRBJ1-1; cdr3_aa: CAWDKGTGPTEAFF; cdr3_nt: TGTGCCTGGGATAAGGGGACAGGCCCAACTGAAGCTTTCTTT
v_call: TRBV11-2; clone_size: .; d_call: .; j_call: TRBJ2-7; cdr3_aa: CASSPGLYEQYF; cdr3_nt: TGTGCCAGCAGCCCCGGACTCTACGAGCAGTACTTC
v_call: TRBV6-1; clone_size: .; d_call: TRBD1; j_call: TRBJ2-7; cdr3_aa: CASSARQGFYEQYF; cdr3_nt: TGTGCCAGCAGTGCCCGACAGGGGTTCTACGAGCAGTACTTC
v_call: TRBV5-1; clone_size: .; d_call: .; j_call: TRBJ1-1; cdr3_aa: CASTPEGWATEAFF; cdr3_nt: TGCGCCAGCACCCCGGAGGGTTGGGCCACTGAAGCTTTCTTT
v_call: TRBV7-8; clone_size: .; d_call: .; j_call: TRBJ1-1; cdr3_aa: CASSLTRRDTEAFF; cdr3_nt: TGTGCCAGCAGCTTAACAAGGAGGGATACTGAAGCTTTCTTT
v_call: TRBV4-1; clone_size: .; d_call: TRBD1; j_call: TRBJ1-1; cdr3_aa: CASSLNQGASTEAFF; cdr3_nt: TGCGCCAGCAGCCTAAATCAGGGGGCCAGCACTGAAGCTTTCTTT
v_call: TRBV9; clone_size: .; d_call: .; j_call: TRBJ1-1; cdr3_aa: CASSVVHYTEAFF; cdr3_nt: TGTGCCAGCAGCGTAGTGCACTACACTGAAGCTTTCTTT
v_call: TRBV7-9; clone_size: .; d_call: TRBD2; j_call: TRBJ2-1; cdr3_aa: CASSPWTSGTNEQFF; cdr3_nt: TGTGCCAGCAGCCCTTGGACTAGCGGAACGAATGAGCAGTTCTTC
v_call: TRBV7-9; clone_size: .; d_call: .; j_call: TRBJ1-1; cdr3_aa: CSSSAGKLTEAFF; cdr3_nt: TGTTCCAGCAGCGCAGGGAAGTTGACTGAAGCTTTCTTT
v_call: TRBV19; clone_size: .; d_call: TRBD2; j_call: TRBJ2-2; cdr3_aa: CASSIELAGAYGTGELFF; cdr3_nt: TGTGCCAGTAGTATTGAACTAGCGGGAGCTTATGGCACCGGGGAGCTGTTTTTT
v_call: TRBV6-5; clone_size: .; d_call: TRBD1; j_call: TRBJ1-2; cdr3_aa: CASSSPGQGVYGYTF; cdr3_nt: TGTGCCAGCAGCTCACCTGGACAGGGCGTCTATGGCTACACCTTC
v_call: TRBV7-9; clone_size: .; d_call: .; j_call: TRBJ2-3; cdr3_aa: CASRGGRSTDTQYF; cdr3_nt: TGTGCCAGCAGGGGGGGTAGGAGCACAGATACGCAGTATTTT
v_call: TRBV5-1; clone_size: .; d_call: .; j_call: TRBJ2-1; cdr3_aa: CASSLGLNNEQFF; cdr3_nt: TGCGCCAGCAGCTTAGGACTTAACAATGAGCAGTTCTTC
v_call: TRBV19; clone_size: .; d_call: TRBD2; j_call: TRBJ2-3; cdr3_aa: CASRVLAASTDTQYF; cdr3_nt: TGTGCCAGTAGGGTACTAGCGGCTAGCACAGATACGCAGTATTTT
v_call: TRBV18; clone_size: few; d_call: TRBD1; j_call: TRBJ2-2; cdr3_aa: CASSPDRANTGELFF; cdr3_nt: TGTGCCAGCTCACCGGACAGGGCGAACACCGGGGAGCTGTTTTTT
v_call: TRBV27; clone_size: .; d_call: TRBD1; j_call: TRBJ1-2; cdr3_aa: CASSPDRVSYGYTF; cdr3_nt: TGTGCCAGCAGCCCAGACAGGGTGTCCTATGGCTACACCTTC
v_call: TRBV11-2; clone_size: .; d_call: .; j_call: TRBJ1-3; cdr3_aa: CASSSVSGRGNTIYF; cdr3_nt: TGTGCCAGCAGCTCTGTATCAGGGAGGGGAAACACCATATATTTT
v_call: TRBV9; clone_size: .; d_call: TRBD1; j_call: TRBJ2-1; cdr3_aa: CASSAAGTGFDEQFF; cdr3_nt: TGTGCCAGCAGCGCAGCCGGGACAGGATTCGATGAGCAGTTCTTC
v_call: TRBV7-8; clone_size: .; d_call: .; j_call: TRBJ2-1; cdr3_aa: CASSLGSLGPVGEQFF; cdr3_nt: TGTGCCAGCAGCTTAGGGTCGCTGGGGCCTGTGGGGGAGCAGTTCTTC
v_call: TRBV5-4; clone_size: .; d_call: TRBD2; j_call: TRBJ2-2; cdr3_aa: CASSPYTLAGGRLTGELFF; cdr3_nt: TGTGCCAGCAGCCCCTATACCCTAGCGGGGGGGCGCTTGACCGGGGAGCTGTTTTTT
v_call: TRBV7-2; clone_size: .; d_call: .; j_call: TRBJ2-7; cdr3_aa: CASSPLARREQYF; cdr3_nt: TGTGCCAGCAGCCCCCTGGCCAGGCGCGAGCAGTACTTC
v_call: TRBV30; clone_size: .; d_call: .; j_call: TRBJ1-4; cdr3_aa: CAWSEDSVNEKLFF; cdr3_nt: TGTGCCTGGAGCGAAGACAGCGTTAATGAAAAACTGTTTTTT
v_call: TRBV6-6; clone_size: once; d_call: .; j_call: TRBJ1-1; cdr3_aa: CASSYAEYTEAFF; cdr3_nt: TGTGCCAGCAGTTACGCGGAATACACTGAAGCTTTCTTT
v_call: TRBV6-5; clone_size: .; d_call: .; j_call: TRBJ2-7; cdr3_aa: CASSYSMNGNYEQCF; cdr3_nt: TGTGCCAGCAGTTACTCGATGAACGGGAACTACGAGCAGTGCTTC
v_call: TRBV19; clone_size: .; d_call: .; j_call: TRBJ2-7; cdr3_aa: CASSMGLGLSYEQYF; cdr3_nt: TGTGCCAGTAGTATGGGTTTGGGCTTATCCTACGAGCAGTACTTC
v_call: TRBV11-3; clone_size: .; d_call: .; j_call: TRBJ2-2; cdr3_aa: CASSPRPSGSTGELFF; cdr3_nt: TGTGCCAGCAGCCCTAGACCCTCTGGGAGTACCGGGGAGCTGTTTTTT
v_call: TRBV7-8; clone_size: .; d_call: TRBD2; j_call: TRBJ2-2; cdr3_aa: CASSLESGRVGELFF; cdr3_nt: TGTGCCAGCAGCTTAGAATCAGGGAGGGTCGGGGAGCTGTTTTTT
v_call: TRBV4-1; clone_size: few; d_call: .; j_call: TRBJ2-2; cdr3_aa: CASSQGGVTGELFF; cdr3_nt: TGCGCCAGCAGCCAGGGGGGAGTCACCGGGGAGCTGTTTTTT
v_call: TRBV7-8; clone_size: .; d_call: TRBD2; j_call: TRBJ2-5; cdr3_aa: CASSLRGAGAQYF; cdr3_nt: TGTGCCAGCTCCCTTAGAGGGGCGGGGGCCCAGTACTTC
v_call: TRBV2; clone_size: .; d_call: .; j_call: TRBJ1-1; cdr3_aa: CASREQSLNTEAFF; cdr3_nt: TGTGCCAGCAGAGAACAGTCACTAAACACTGAAGCTTTCTTT
v_call: TRBV19; clone_size: .; d_call: TRBD1; j_call: TRBJ1-5; cdr3_aa: CASSIEGTGLSDNQLQHF; cdr3_nt: TGTGCCAGTAGTATTGAAGGGACAGGGCTTTCGGATAATCAGCTCCAGCATTTT
v_call: TRBV27; clone_size: .; d_call: .; j_call: TRBJ1-6; cdr3_aa: CASSRRGQNNSPLHF; cdr3_nt: TGTGCCAGCAGCAGGCGAGGACAGAATAATTCACCCCTCCACTTT
v_call: TRBV4-1; clone_size: few; d_call: TRBD1; j_call: TRBJ1-3; cdr3_aa: CASTPLIPGQGLGGNTIYF; cdr3_nt: TGCGCCAGCACCCCACTTATACCGGGACAGGGTTTAGGTGGAAACACCATATATTTT
v_call: TRBV28; clone_size: few; d_call: TRBD1; j_call: TRBJ1-5; cdr3_aa: CASRKTGTHQPQHF; cdr3_nt: TGTGCCAGCAGGAAGACAGGGACTCATCAGCCCCAGCATTTT
v_call: TRBV27; clone_size: .; d_call: .; j_call: TRBJ1-5; cdr3_aa: CASSTYHPGQPQHF; cdr3_nt: TGTGCCAGCAGCACCTACCATCCAGGGCAGCCCCAGCATTTT
v_call: TRBV5-6; clone_size: once; d_call: TRBD1; j_call: TRBJ1-6; cdr3_aa: CASSLAGGQYNSPLHF; cdr3_nt: TGTGCCAGCAGCTTGGCAGGGGGACAATATAATTCACCCCTCCACTTT
v_call: TRBV7-9; clone_size: .; d_call: .; j_call: TRBJ2-1; cdr3_aa: CASSLGGASYNEQFF; cdr3_nt: TGTGCCAGCAGCTTGGGGGGTGCCTCCTACAATGAGCAGTTCTTC
v_call: TRBV12-5; clone_size: .; d_call: TRBD1; j_call: TRBJ2-5; cdr3_aa: CASGFKELYGTGGETQYF; cdr3_nt: TGTGCTAGTGGCTTTAAGGAACTGTACGGGACAGGGGGAGAGACCCAGTACTTC
v_call: TRBV9; clone_size: .; d_call: .; j_call: TRBJ1-2; cdr3_aa: CASSGPPQGSGYTF; cdr3_nt: TGTGCCAGCAGCGGTCCCCCACAGGGAAGTGGCTACACCTTC
v_call: TRBV12-5; clone_size: .; d_call: TRBD1; j_call: TRBJ1-2; cdr3_aa: CASGLVLDRGGNYGYTF; cdr3_nt: TGTGCTAGTGGTTTGGTTTTGGACAGGGGGGGGAACTATGGCTACACCTTC
v_call: TRBV11-2; clone_size: .; d_call: TRBD2; j_call: TRBJ2-1; cdr3_aa: CASSSWIPNQRGVFEQFF; cdr3_nt: TGTGCCAGCAGCTCATGGATTCCTAACCAGCGGGGCGTCTTTGAGCAGTTCTTC
v_call: TRBV11-2; clone_size: .; d_call: .; j_call: TRBJ1-3; cdr3_aa: CASSSTIREKGNTIYF; cdr3_nt: TGTGCCAGCAGCTCGACTATCCGGGAAAAGGGAAACACCATATATTTT
v_call: TRBV5-1; clone_size: .; d_call: .; j_call: TRBJ1-2; cdr3_aa: CASSLDGTQVGGYTF; cdr3_nt: TGCGCCAGCAGCTTGGATGGCACTCAGGTTGGAGGCTACACCTTC
v_call: TRBV19; clone_size: .; d_call: .; j_call: TRBJ1-5; cdr3_aa: CASSILYTGQPQHF; cdr3_nt: TGTGCCAGTAGTATTCTCTACACGGGTCAGCCCCAGCATTTT
v_call: TRBV30; clone_size: .; d_call: TRBD1; j_call: TRBJ1-2; cdr3_aa: CALRGTGGGYTF; cdr3_nt: TGTGCCTTACGGGGGACAGGGGGCGGCTACACCTTC
v_call: TRBV6-5; clone_size: .; d_call: .; j_call: TRBJ2-2; cdr3_aa: CASSAGERPTGELFF; cdr3_nt: TGTGCCAGCAGTGCGGGCGAACGTCCCACCGGGGAGCTGTTTTTT
v_call: TRBV6-5; clone_size: .; d_call: .; j_call: TRBJ2-2; cdr3_aa: CASSHPVFTGELFF; cdr3_nt: TGTGCCAGCAGTCACCCGGTCTTTACCGGGGAGCTGTTTTTT
v_call: TRBV18; clone_size: .; d_call: TRBD2; j_call: TRBJ2-3; cdr3_aa: CASSPGTSGGRRTQYF; cdr3_nt: TGTGCCAGCTCACCGGGGACTAGCGGGGGTAGAAGAACGCAGTATTTT
v_call: TRBV27; clone_size: few; d_call: .; j_call: TRBJ2-1; cdr3_aa: CASSSRAYNEQFF; cdr3_nt: TGTGCCAGCAGTTCCAGGGCATACAATGAGCAGTTCTTC
v_call: TRBV4-3; clone_size: once; d_call: TRBD2; j_call: TRBJ2-7; cdr3_aa: CASSQLWLPGLAGGAYEQYF; cdr3_nt: TGCGCCAGCAGCCAACTTTGGCTACCGGGACTAGCGGGAGGTGCCTACGAGCAGTACTTC
v_call: TRBV11-3; clone_size: .; d_call: .; j_call: TRBJ2-1; cdr3_aa: CASMGLLNNEQFF; cdr3_nt: TGTGCCAGCATGGGGCTTTTAAACAATGAGCAGTTCTTC
v_call: TRBV5-6; clone_size: .; d_call: .; j_call: TRBJ1-5; cdr3_aa: CASSHGGGGQPQHF; cdr3_nt: TGTGCCAGCAGCCATGGCGGGGGCGGTCAGCCCCAGCATTTT